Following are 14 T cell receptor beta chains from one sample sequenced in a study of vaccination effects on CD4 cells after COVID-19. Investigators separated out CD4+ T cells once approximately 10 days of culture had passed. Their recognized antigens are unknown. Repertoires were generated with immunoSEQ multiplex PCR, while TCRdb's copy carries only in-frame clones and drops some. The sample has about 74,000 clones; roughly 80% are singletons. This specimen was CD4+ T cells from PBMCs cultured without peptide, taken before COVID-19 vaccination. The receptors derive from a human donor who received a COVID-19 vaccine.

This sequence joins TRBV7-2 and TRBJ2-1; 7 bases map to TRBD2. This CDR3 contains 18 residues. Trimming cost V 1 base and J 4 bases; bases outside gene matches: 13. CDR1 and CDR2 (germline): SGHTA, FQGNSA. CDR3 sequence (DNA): TGTGCCAGCAGCTTAGGACATCTCGGGGGGTTGGGTTACAATGAGCAGTTCTTC. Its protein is CASSLGHLGGLGYNEQFF.

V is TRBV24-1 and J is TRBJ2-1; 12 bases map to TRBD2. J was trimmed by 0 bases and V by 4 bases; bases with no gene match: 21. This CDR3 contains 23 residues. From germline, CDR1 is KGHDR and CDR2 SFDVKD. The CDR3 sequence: CATSDPALSRASGGAVSYNEQFF. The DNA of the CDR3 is TGTGCCACCAGTGACCCGGCTCTGAGTAGAGCTAGCGGGGGGGCCGTCTCCTACAATGAGCAGTTCTTC.

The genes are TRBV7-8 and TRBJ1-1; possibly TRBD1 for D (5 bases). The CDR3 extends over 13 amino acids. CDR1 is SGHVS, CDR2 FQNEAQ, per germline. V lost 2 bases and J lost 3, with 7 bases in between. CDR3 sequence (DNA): TGTGCCAGCAGCTTAAAAGGGGACACTGAAGCTTTCTTT. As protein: CASSLKGDTEAFF.

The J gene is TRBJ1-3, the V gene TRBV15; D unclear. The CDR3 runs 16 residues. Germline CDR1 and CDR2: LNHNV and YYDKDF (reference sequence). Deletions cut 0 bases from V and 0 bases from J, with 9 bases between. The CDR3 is CATSRERLTSGNTIYF. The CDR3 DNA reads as TGTGCCACCAGCAGAGAACGCCTCACCTCTGGAAACACCATATATTTT.

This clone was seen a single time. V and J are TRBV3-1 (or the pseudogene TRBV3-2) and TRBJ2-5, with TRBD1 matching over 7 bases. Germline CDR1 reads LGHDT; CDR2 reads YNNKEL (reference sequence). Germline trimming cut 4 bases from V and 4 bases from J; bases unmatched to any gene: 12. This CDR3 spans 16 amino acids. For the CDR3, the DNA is TGTGCCAGCAGCCGCAGGTACGGACAGGAAGGAGAGACCCAGTACTTC. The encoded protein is CASSRRYGQEGETQYF.

The CDR3 DNA sequence: TGCGCCAGCAGCCCCATAGCGGGGGTAAGCGAGCAGTTCTTC. Translated, it gives CASSPIAGVSEQFF. This chain joins TRBV5-1 and TRBJ2-1; TRBD2 matches at 9 bases. Germline assignment: CDR1 SGHRS and CDR2 YFSETQ. V dropped 4 bases and J dropped 10; count of bases not matched to a gene: 9. This CDR3 comprises 14 residues.

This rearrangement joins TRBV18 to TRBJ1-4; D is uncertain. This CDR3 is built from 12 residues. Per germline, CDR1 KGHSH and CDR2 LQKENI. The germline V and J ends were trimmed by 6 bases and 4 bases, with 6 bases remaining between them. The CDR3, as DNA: TGTGCCAGCTCCGACGGTAATGAAAAACTGTTTTTT. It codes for CASSDGNEKLFF.

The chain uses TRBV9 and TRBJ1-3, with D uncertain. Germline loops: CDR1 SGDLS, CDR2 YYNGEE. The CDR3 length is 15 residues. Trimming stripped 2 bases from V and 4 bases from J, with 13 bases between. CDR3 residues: CASSVSFGSGNTIYF. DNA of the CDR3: TGTGCCAGCAGCGTGTCTTTCGGGTCAGGAAACACCATATATTTT.

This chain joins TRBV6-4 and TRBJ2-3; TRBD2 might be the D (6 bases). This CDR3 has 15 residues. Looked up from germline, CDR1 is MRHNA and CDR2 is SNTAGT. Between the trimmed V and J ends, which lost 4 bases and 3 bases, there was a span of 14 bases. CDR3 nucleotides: TGTGCCAGCAGTGCTGTCCCAGGGAGGACAGATACGCAGTATTTT. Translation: CASSAVPGRTDTQYF.

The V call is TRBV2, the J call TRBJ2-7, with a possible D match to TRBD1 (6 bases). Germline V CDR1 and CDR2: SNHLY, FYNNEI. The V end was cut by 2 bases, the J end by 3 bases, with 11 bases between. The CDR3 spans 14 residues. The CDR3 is CASSEKGEIYEQYV. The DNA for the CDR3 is TGTGCCAGCAGTGAAAAGGGGGAGATCTACGAGCAGTACGTC.

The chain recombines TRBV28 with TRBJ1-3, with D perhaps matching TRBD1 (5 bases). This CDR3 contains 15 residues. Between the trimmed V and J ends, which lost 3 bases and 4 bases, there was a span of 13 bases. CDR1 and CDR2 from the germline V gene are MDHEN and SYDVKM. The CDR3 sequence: CASSLGGGRGNTIYF. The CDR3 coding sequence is TGTGCCAGCAGTTTGGGGGGGGGTAGGGGAAACACCATATATTTT.

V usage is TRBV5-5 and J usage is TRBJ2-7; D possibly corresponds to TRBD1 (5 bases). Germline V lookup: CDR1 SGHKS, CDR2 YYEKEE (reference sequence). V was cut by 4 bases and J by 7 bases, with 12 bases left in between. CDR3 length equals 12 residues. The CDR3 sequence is CASSQGVGEQYV. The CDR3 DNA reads TGTGCCAGCAGCCAAGGGGTGGGGGAGCAGTACGTC.

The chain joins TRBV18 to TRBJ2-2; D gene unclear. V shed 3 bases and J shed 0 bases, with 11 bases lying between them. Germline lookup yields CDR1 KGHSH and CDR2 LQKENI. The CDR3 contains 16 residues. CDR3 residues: CASSPLAASNTGELFF. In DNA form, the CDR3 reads TGTGCCAGCTCACCCCTCGCAGCCTCGAACACCGGGGAGCTGTTTTTT. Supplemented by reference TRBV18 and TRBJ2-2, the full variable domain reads NAGVMQNPRHLVRRRGQEARLRCSPMKGHSHVYWYRQLPEEGLKFMVYLQKENIIDESGMPKERFSAEFPKEGPSILRIQQVVRGDSAAYFCASSPLAASNTGELFFGEGSRLTVL.

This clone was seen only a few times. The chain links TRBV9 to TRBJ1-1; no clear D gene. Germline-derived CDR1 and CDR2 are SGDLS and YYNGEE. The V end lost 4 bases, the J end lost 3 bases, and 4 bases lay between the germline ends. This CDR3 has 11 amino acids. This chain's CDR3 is CASSPHTEAFF. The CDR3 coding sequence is TGTGCCAGCAGCCCCCACACTGAAGCTTTCTTT.